One sample yielded the 31 T cell receptor beta chains listed below, sequenced in a study of beta chain features in type 1 diabetes. Since all of the isolated RNA was reverse transcribed, expressed TCRB transcripts were what got sequenced. Sequenced by immunoSEQ multiplex PCR; TCRdb stores in-frame clones only, minus some. The table lists about 150,000 clones, over 8.5% of them singletons. Input material: central memory CD4+ T cells from blood. The receptors come from a man in his late teens or twenties in good health.

This clone was seen a handful of times. This chain uses TRBV9 with TRBJ2-1; D possibly corresponds to TRBD2 (7 bases). The length of the CDR3 is 16 residues. The V and J ends lost 0 bases and 7 bases respectively, with 17 bases between them. Germline lookup yields CDR1 SGDLS and CDR2 YYNGEE. This chain's CDR3 is CASSVDRGAAVNEQFF. In DNA form, the CDR3 reads TGTGCCAGCAGCGTAGATCGGGGGGCGGCAGTGAATGAGCAGTTCTTC.

This clone showed up just a few times. The chain has TRBV18 and TRBJ2-3; TRBD2 matches 8 bases. Per germline, CDR1 KGHSH and CDR2 LQKENI. After removal of 4 bases from V and 4 bases from J, the junction contained 10 bases not matched to a gene. The CDR3 length is 16 residues. The chain's CDR3 is CASSQLRSGSADTQYF. CDR3 sequence (DNA): TGTGCCAGCTCACAACTTCGGAGCGGGAGCGCAGATACGCAGTATTTT.

This clone came up once. In nucleotides, the CDR3 is TGTGCTAGTGGTTTGGGTCACCACACAGATACGCAGTATTTT. Encoded protein: CASGLGHHTDTQYF. The rearrangement uses TRBV12-5 and TRBJ2-3; D is unclear. The germline gives CDR1 LGHNT, CDR2 FRNRAP. The V end lost 1 base, the J end lost 2 bases, and 7 bases lay between the germline ends. The CDR3 runs to 14 residues.

This clone was observed a handful of times. This chain uses TRBV18 with TRBJ2-1, with 8 nucleotides matching TRBD2. J gave up 9 bases and V 2 bases, and 9 bases lay outside the gene matches. Germline CDR1 KGHSH, CDR2 LQKENI. CDR3 size: 15 residues. CDR3 DNA sequence: TGTGCCAGCTCACCAAAAACGGGACTAGAGGTTGAGCAGTTCTTC. Encoded protein: CASSPKTGLEVEQFF.

This clone was counted many times. This sequence joins TRBV5-1 and TRBJ1-5; D unresolved. The CDR3 sequence is 15 residues long. Germline CDR1 SGHRS, CDR2 YFSETQ. V gave up 3 bases and J gave up 0 bases, with 10 bases separating them. The CDR3 protein is CASSSGQNSNQPQHF. CDR3 nucleotides: TGCGCCAGCAGCTCCGGGCAGAATAGCAATCAGCCCCAGCATTTT.

The chain is built from TRBV7-9 and TRBJ1-1; 9 bases are shared with TRBD1. The junction had 15 bases not matched to a gene; V was cut back by 1 base and J by 12 bases. The CDR3 consists of 16 residues. CDR1 and CDR2 from the germline V gene are SEHNR and FQNEAQ (reference sequence). CDR3 bases: TGTGCCAGCAGCTTAGGAGGGACAGGGCGGGCCGCCGGAACTTTCTTT. It yields the protein CASSLGGTGRAAGTFF. The full variable domain, its missing parts supplied by reference TRBV7-9 and TRBJ1-1, is DTGVSQNPRHKITKRGQNVTFRCDPISEHNRLYWYRQTLGQGPEFLTYFQNEAQLEKSRLLSDRFSAERPKGSFSTLEIQRTEQGDSAMYLCASSLGGTGRAAGTFFGQGTRLTVV.

This chain links TRBV21-1 with TRBJ2-1; TRBD2 was called by the table and not checked on the DNA. TRBV21-1 is a pseudogene locus. This CDR3 region has 14 residues. The CDR3 coding sequence is TGTGCCAGCAACGCTTCAGCGAAAGCCACTGAGCAGTTCTTC. Translating it yields CASNASAKATEQFF.

The chain couples TRBV4-3 to TRBJ2-4, with TRBD1 matching over 7 bases. Germline values: CDR1 LGHNA, CDR2 YSLEER. The length of the CDR3 is 17 residues. With V trimmed by 0 bases and J by 6 bases, 11 bases remained unmatched. CDR3 DNA sequence: TGCGCCAGCAGCCAAGACAGCGAACAGGGGATGAGAAACATTCAGTACTTC. This sequence encodes CASSQDSEQGMRNIQYF.

Concerning this clone itself: The junction differs from germline at one of its ends, possibly a read error. Different DNA sequences within this sample yield the same CDR3. The CDR3 loop reads CSVDQESGANVLTF. CDR3 DNA sequence: TGCAGCGTTGACCAAGAATCTGGAGCCAACGTCCTGACTTTC. This rearrangement joins TRBV29-1 to TRBJ2-6; no firm D call. There are 14 residues in the CDR3. CDR1 SQVTM and CDR2 ANQGSEA come from the germline V gene.

This chain uses TRBV27 with TRBJ2-1, with TRBD2 matching 10 bases. The V gene's germline CDR1 is MNHEY and CDR2 SMNVEV (reference sequence). V trimming: 5 bases; J trimming: 8 bases; junction bases outside the gene matches: 9. This CDR3 has 15 residues. The CDR3 bases are TGTGCCAGCAGTATTTTAGCGGGGGGCGTCTATGAGCAGTTCTTC. Its protein product is CASSILAGGVYEQFF.

This rearrangement joins TRBV7-6 to TRBJ1-5; 9 nucleotides match TRBD1. The CDR3 length is 16 residues. Germline lookup yields CDR1 SGHVS and CDR2 FNYEAQ. V was pared by 1 base and J by 5 bases, with 6 bases of the junction left unmatched. CDR3 sequence: CASSLGLRDRDQPQHF. The DNA for the CDR3 is TGTGCCAGCAGCTTAGGTTTACGGGACAGGGATCAGCCCCAGCATTTT.

V usage is TRBV9 and J usage is TRBJ2-3, with 13 bases aligning to TRBD2. Looked up from germline, CDR1 is SGDLS and CDR2 is YYNGEE. Trimming at V came to 1 base and at J to 0 bases, leaving 5 bases not matched to a gene. This CDR3 comprises 18 residues. This chain's CDR3 is CASSVTSGRATSTDTQYF. The DNA of the CDR3 is TGTGCCAGCAGCGTAACTAGCGGGAGGGCTACTAGCACAGATACGCAGTATTTT. The full variable domain, rest sourced from reference TRBV9 and TRBJ2-3, is DSGVTQTPKHLITATGQRVTLRCSPRSGDLSVYWYQQSLDQGLQFLIQYYNGEERAKGNILERFSAQQFPDLHSELNLSSLELGDSALYFCASSVTSGRATSTDTQYFGPGTRLTVL.

This clone was counted only a few times. This chain joins TRBV25-1 and TRBJ2-6; maybe TRBD2 (6 bases). The ends were cut back, 5 bases at V and 2 bases at J, with 10 bases in the middle. From germline, CDR1 is MGHDK and CDR2 SYGVNS. The CDR3 totals 15 residues. CDR3 nucleotides: TGTGCCAGCAGTCTCGGGGGTACTGGGGCCAACGTCCTGACTTTC. Its translation: CASSLGGTGANVLTF.

This clone showed up many times. The chain couples TRBV7-9 to TRBJ2-1; 11 nucleotides agree with TRBD2. Trimming cost V 0 bases and J 5 bases; bases outside gene matches: 6. This CDR3 region has 17 residues. Germline V gene lookup returns CDR1 SEHNR and CDR2 FQNEAQ (reference sequence). CDR3 DNA sequence: TGTGCCAGCAGCTTAGCTCTAGCGGGGGGCCAGAACAATGAGCAGTTCTTC. This codes for CASSLALAGGQNNEQFF. The whole variable domain, filled in from reference TRBV7-9 and TRBJ2-1, reads DTGVSQNPRHKITKRGQNVTFRCDPISEHNRLYWYRQTLGQGPEFLTYFQNEAQLEKSRLLSDRFSAERPKGSFSTLEIQRTEQGDSAMYLCASSLALAGGQNNEQFFGPGTRLTVL.

V usage is TRBV28 and J usage is TRBJ2-7; 7 bases line up with TRBD1. The V segment lost 7 bases and the J segment 4 bases; nucleotides outside the gene matches: 7. Germline CDR1 and CDR2: MDHEN and SYDVKM. The CDR3 is 13 residues long. The CDR3 sequence: CASNPGGQYEQYF. The CDR3 DNA is TGTGCCAGCAATCCAGGGGGACAGTACGAGCAGTACTTC.

This clone came up a few times. This chain links TRBV27 with TRBJ2-3; D remains ambiguous. Per the germline V gene, CDR1 is MNHEY and CDR2 is SMNVEV (reference sequence). V lost 6 bases and J 0 bases, leaving 4 bases between the germline ends. The CDR3 sequence is 12 residues long. The CDR3 region is CASSPSTDTQYF. In DNA, the CDR3 is TGTGCCAGCAGCCCTAGCACAGATACGCAGTATTTT.

This clone came up many times. Other DNA sequences in this specimen translate into the identical CDR3. This chain uses TRBV18 with TRBJ2-3; D is unresolved. V lost 1 base, J lost 3 bases, and 5 bases lay in between. CDR1 is KGHSH, CDR2 LQKENI, per germline. The CDR3 totals 13 residues. This CDR3 reads CASSPQGTDTQYF. The CDR3, as DNA: TGTGCCAGCTCACCACAGGGAACAGATACGCAGTATTTT.

This clone was observed a handful of times. The gene calls are TRBV5-1 and TRBJ1-4, with unresolved D. The CDR3 contains 16 residues. Germline lookup yields CDR1 SGHRS and CDR2 YFSETQ. The V gene lost 4 bases and the J gene lost 0 bases, with 13 bases spanning the gap. CDR3 region: CASSVRGFATNEKLFF. The DNA of the CDR3 is TGCGCCAGCAGCGTGCGCGGTTTCGCAACTAATGAAAAACTGTTTTTT.

The chain is built from TRBV7-2 and TRBJ2-5, with D uncertain. From germline, CDR1 is SGHTA and CDR2 FQGNSA. The V gene lost 1 base and the J gene lost 5 bases, with 5 bases spanning the gap. This CDR3 region has 12 residues. The CDR3 nucleotides read TGTGCCAGCAGCTTAGAATTGGAGACCCAGTACTTC. Its translation is CASSLELETQYF.

This clone was detected only a few times. V and J are TRBV21-1 and TRBJ2-2; the listed D gene, TRBD1, was not tested against the DNA. TRBV21-1 constitutes a pseudogene. This CDR3 spans 16 amino acids. CDR3 loop: CASRSRQGANTGELFF. CDR3 nucleotides: TGTGCCAGCAGATCCCGACAGGGCGCGAACACCGGGGAGCTGTTTTTT.

This chain connects TRBV11-3 to TRBJ2-3; the D is unclear. This CDR3 is built from 13 residues. Germline assignment: CDR1 SGHNT and CDR2 YENEEA. With 3 bases removed from V and 5 bases from J, the gap between germline ends came to 9 bases. The CDR3 region has the DNA TGTGCCAGCAGCTTGAATGATGGAGATACGCAGTATTTT. Translation: CASSLNDGDTQYF.

This clone was detected only a few times. J is TRBJ2-7 and V is TRBV6-6, with D unresolved. Germline V gene sequence: CDR1 MNHNY, CDR2 SVGAGI (reference sequence). The length of the CDR3 is 15 residues. V shed 6 bases and J shed 4 bases, with 19 bases lying between them. DNA for the CDR3: TGTGCCAGCAGACCCCTCCCGATCCGAACGTACGAGCAGTACTTC. Its protein is CASRPLPIRTYEQYF.

The rearrangement links TRBV18 to TRBJ1-1; 8 bases are shared with TRBD1. The ends lost 5 bases at V and 4 bases at J; junction bases unmatched: 6. This CDR3 is 14 amino acids long. The germline V gene has CDR1 KGHSH and CDR2 LQKENI. The CDR3 sequence: CASSAQGVATEAFF. The CDR3 DNA follows: TGTGCCAGCTCAGCACAGGGGGTCGCCACTGAAGCTTTCTTT.

This clone showed up just a few times. The chain combines TRBV2 with TRBJ2-7; D remains unclear. This CDR3 comprises 11 residues. Germline V lookup: CDR1 SNHLY, CDR2 FYNNEI. Deletions cut 7 bases from V and 5 bases from J, with 9 bases between. CDR3 protein: CASTNENEQYF. Here the CDR3 DNA reads TGTGCCAGCACCAACGAGAACGAGCAGTACTTC. The full variable domain, with the rest looked up from reference TRBV2 and TRBJ2-7, is EPEVTQTPSHQVTQMGQEVILRCVPISNHLYFYWYRQILGQKVEFLVSFYNNEISEKSEIFDDQFSVERPDGSNFTLKIRSTKLEDSAMYFCASTNENEQYFGPGTRLTVT.

This clone was detected only a few times. The rearrangement joins TRBV5-5 to TRBJ2-7; possibly TRBD1 for D (5 bases). V was clipped by 1 base and J by 6 bases, with 5 bases between them. The CDR3 sequence is 11 residues long. Germline CDR1 reads SGHKS; CDR2 reads YYEKEE (reference sequence). The CDR3 DNA sequence: TGTGCCAGCAGCTTGCAGGGCGAGCAGTACTTC. This encodes CASSLQGEQYF.

The chain joins TRBV5-1 to TRBJ2-5, with a tentative D call TRBD1 (6 bases). The germline V gene encodes CDR1 SGHRS and CDR2 YFSETQ. The CDR3 runs 15 residues. Deletions cut 5 bases from V and 0 bases from J, with 14 bases between. CDR3 residues: CASRQQTGNQETQYF. In DNA form, the CDR3 reads TGCGCCAGCAGGCAGCAGACAGGAAACCAAGAGACCCAGTACTTC.

This clone was seen a handful of times. V and J are TRBV18 and TRBJ2-1; possibly TRBD1 for D (5 bases). Germline V CDR1 and CDR2: KGHSH, LQKENI. This CDR3 is built from 14 residues. Trimming removed 0 bases from V and 3 bases from J, with 6 bases in between. The CDR3 DNA is TGTGCCAGCTCACCACCAAGGGGCTACAATGAGCAGTTCTTC. Translating gives CASSPPRGYNEQFF.

The chain employs TRBV5-1 and TRBJ2-1; TRBD2 aligns across 11 bases. In germline, CDR1 is SGHRS, CDR2 YFSETQ. The CDR3 runs to 16 residues. Germline trimming cut 2 bases from V and 7 bases from J; bases unmatched to any gene: 8. CDR3 residues: CASSFFSGRALNEQFF. CDR3 in DNA: TGCGCCAGCAGCTTCTTTAGCGGGAGGGCCTTGAATGAGCAGTTCTTC.

J is TRBJ1-2 and V is TRBV28; tentatively, D is TRBD1 (6 bases). CDR1 MDHEN and CDR2 SYDVKM come from the germline V gene. Trimming cost V 2 bases and J 4 bases, with 26 bases left between them. The CDR3 contains 19 residues. CDR3 sequence reads: CASSLILQGLRIMGYGYTF. DNA of the CDR3: TGTGCCAGCAGTTTAATCCTACAGGGACTGAGGATTATGGGCTATGGCTACACCTTC.

The table lists this clone with a few counts. This sequence joins TRBV7-2 and TRBJ2-3; 11 bases align to TRBD2. V trimming: 2 bases; J trimming: 7 bases; junction bases outside the gene matches: 8. The CDR3 length is 16 residues. Germline CDR1 and CDR2: SGHTA and FQGNSA. The CDR3 DNA is TGTGCCAGCAGCTTAAGTACTAGCGGGAGCGGATATACGCAGTATTTT. Residues: CASSLSTSGSGYTQYF.

V usage is TRBV4-2 and J usage is TRBJ1-2; no clear D gene. Trimming removed 0 bases at V and 1 base at J, with 9 bases between. The CDR3 loop spans 15 amino acids. Germline CDR1 and CDR2: LGHNA and YNFKEQ. CDR3 residues: CASSQDHTNNYGYTF. The CDR3 nucleotides read TGTGCCAGCAGCCAAGATCATACCAATAACTATGGCTACACCTTC.